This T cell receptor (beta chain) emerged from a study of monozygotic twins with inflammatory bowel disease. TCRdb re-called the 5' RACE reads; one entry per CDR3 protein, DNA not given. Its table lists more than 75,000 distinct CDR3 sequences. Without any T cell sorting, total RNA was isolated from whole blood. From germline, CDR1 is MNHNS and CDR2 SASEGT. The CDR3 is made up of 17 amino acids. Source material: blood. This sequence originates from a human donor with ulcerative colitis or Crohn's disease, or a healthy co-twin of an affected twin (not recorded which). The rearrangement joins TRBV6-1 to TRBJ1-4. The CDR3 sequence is CASSEVGEADGNEKLFF.